This TCR beta chain comes out of a study of response to subunit inactivated influenza vaccine. Study conclusions and caveats: Authors suggested each seasonal influenza vaccination recruits few new T cells.

TCRdb analysed the RT-PCR reads with MiXCR anew, one entry per CDR3 protein. Of about 480,000 distinct CDR3 sequences listed, about an eighth are singletons. This clonotype was seen at least ten times. Its target is unknown. CDR1 is SEHNR and CDR2 is FQNEAQ in the germline V gene (reference sequence). CDR3 length: 15 residues. Trimming took 3 bases from V and 7 from J; bases not matched to a gene: 11. The rearrangement uses TRBV7-9 and TRBJ1-2, with 7 bases identical to TRBD1. The input for sequencing was PBMCs from blood, taken 40 to 50 days after vaccination. The source of this sequence is a man between 45 and 60 years old who received an inactivated influenza vaccine. CDR3 DNA: TGTGCCAGCAGCTTGGCATACGGACAGGTATTTGGCTACACCTTC. Residues: CASSLAYGQVFGYTF.